These 26 T cell receptor beta chains were sequenced from one sample in a study of OX40 agonist ivuxolimab in advanced cancers. Sequencing used immunoSEQ multiplex PCR; TCRdb keeps in-frame clones, though not all of them. The sample holds tens of thousands of clones, around 86% seen once. This material consisted of CD4+ or CD8+ T cells sorted from blood, taken in a trial of the OX40 agonist ivuxolimab. These receptors originate from an adult with an advanced solid tumor such as melanoma, head and neck, liver or kidney cancer.

The gene calls are TRBV28 and TRBJ1-2; D is perhaps TRBD1 (5 bases). Deletions cut 6 bases from V and 4 bases from J, with 12 bases between. This CDR3 has 13 residues. Per germline, CDR1 MDHEN and CDR2 SYDVKM. CDR3 sequence: CASRSGVGYGYTF. For the CDR3, the DNA is TGTGCCAGCAGATCGGGGGTCGGCTATGGCTACACCTTC.

The chain is built from TRBV11-2 and TRBJ1-5; unclear D gene. Germline V gene sequence: CDR1 SGHAT, CDR2 FQNNGV. The CDR3 runs to 12 residues. Trimming left V 5 bases short and J 6 bases short, with 8 bases between. CDR3 DNA sequence: TGTGCCAGCAGCCGAACGAGTCAGCCCCAGCATTTT. Its translation is CASSRTSQPQHF. Filled out from reference TRBV11-2 and TRBJ1-5, the complete variable domain reads EAGVAQSPRYKIIEKRQSVAFWCNPISGHATLYWYQQILGQGPKLLIQFQNNGVVDDSQLPKDRFSAERLKGVDSTLKIQPAKLEDSAVYLCASSRTSQPQHFGDGTRLSIL.

The V and J genes are TRBV6-1 and TRBJ2-1; 7 positions match TRBD1. The CDR3 is made up of 15 amino acids. Trimming removed 5 bases from V and 5 bases from J; junction bases left unmatched: 9. Germline V gene lookup returns CDR1 MNHNS and CDR2 SASEGT. This CDR3 is CASSHGTVSDNEQFF. The CDR3 DNA reads as TGTGCCAGCAGTCACGGGACAGTGAGTGACAATGAGCAGTTCTTC.

This clone has a single count. The rearrangement links TRBV10-3 to TRBJ2-7, with 8 bases that match TRBD1. V was clipped by 7 bases and J by 0 bases; unmatched bases: 8. Germline V gene data show CDR1 as ENHRY and CDR2 as SYGVKD. There are 15 residues in the CDR3. The CDR3 bases are TGTGCCATCACATCGGGACAGGCCACCTCCTACGAGCAGTACTTC. Amino acids: CAITSGQATSYEQYF.

The chain is built from TRBV21-1 and TRBJ1-3; the table calls TRBD1, which could not be checked here. TRBV21-1 corresponds to a pseudogene. The CDR3 length is 17 residues. The CDR3 DNA follows: TGTGCCAGCAGCAAACTTGGCCAGGGGGAATCCAGAAACACCATATATTTT. Its translation is CASSKLGQGESRNTIYF.

The chain employs TRBV28 and TRBJ1-1; D not resolved. The CDR3 loop spans 13 amino acids. Trimming pared 4 bases from V and 7 bases from J, leaving 13 bases between. The germline CDR1 and CDR2 sequences are MDHEN and SYDVKM. CDR3 loop: CASSSPRELEAFF. The CDR3 bases are TGTGCCAGCAGTTCCCCGCGGGAGCTTGAAGCTTTCTTT. Supplemented by reference TRBV28 and TRBJ1-1, the full variable domain reads DVKVTQSSRYLVKRTGEKVFLECVQDMDHENMFWYRQDPGLGLRLIYFSYDVKMKEKGDIPEGYSVSREKKERFSLILESASTNQTSMYLCASSSPRELEAFFGQGTRLTVV.

The CDR3 nucleotides read TGTGCCAGCAGCTCCTCAGGGGTAAAGGCTGGAAACACCATATATTTT. Encoded protein: CASSSSGVKAGNTIYF. This chain joins TRBV7-2 and TRBJ1-3, with D tentatively TRBD1 (6 bases). The germline gives CDR1 SGHTA, CDR2 FQGNSA. V gave up 4 bases and J gave up 2 bases, with 15 bases separating them. The CDR3 spans 16 residues.

The chain couples TRBV6-5 to TRBJ1-2, with TRBD1 matching over 10 bases. The CDR3 contains 13 residues. The trim removed 6 bases at V and 8 bases at J, leaving 6 bases unmatched. Looked up from germline, CDR1 is MNHEY and CDR2 is SVGAGI. The CDR3 nucleotides read TGTGCCAGCAGGCGACAGGGGGCAGGCGGCTACACCTTC. Its protein is CASRRQGAGGYTF.

The chain links TRBV2 to TRBJ2-4; 8 bases are shared with TRBD1. CDR1 is SNHLY, CDR2 FYNNEI, per germline. CDR3 size: 14 residues. V was pared by 3 bases and J by 8 bases, with 6 bases of the junction left unmatched. In DNA, the CDR3 is TGTGCCAGCAGTGATGGTTTACAGGGGGACATTCAGTACTTC. Its protein product is CASSDGLQGDIQYF.

The chain combines TRBV5-1 with TRBJ2-3; 7 bases fit TRBD1. Unmatched junction bases numbered 5, after V lost 4 bases and J lost 3 bases. Germline lookup yields CDR1 SGHRS and CDR2 YFSETQ. This CDR3 comprises 14 residues. CDR3 protein: CASSDGTATDTQYF. For the CDR3, the DNA is TGCGCCAGCAGCGACGGGACAGCGACAGATACGCAGTATTTT.

The chain uses TRBV6-6 and TRBJ1-6; D is uncertain. From germline, CDR1 is MNHNY and CDR2 SVGAGI (reference sequence). CDR3 length: 16 residues. V shed 6 bases and J shed 0 bases, with 12 bases lying between them. The CDR3 region has the DNA TGTGCCAGCAGCGGCATGTCTAGCTCCTATAATTCACCCCTCCACTTT. This sequence encodes CASSGMSSSYNSPLHF.

This chain links TRBV18 with TRBJ2-3, with 7 bases that match TRBD2. The trim removed 1 base at V and 0 bases at J, leaving 1 base unmatched. Germline V lookup: CDR1 KGHSH, CDR2 LQKENI. The CDR3 is 15 residues long. The DNA of the CDR3 is TGTGCCAGCTCACCACAGCGGGGAAGCACAGATACGCAGTATTTT. This encodes CASSPQRGSTDTQYF.

The chain uses TRBV9 and TRBJ2-5; 10 nucleotides line up with TRBD2. The CDR3 spans 16 residues. V shed 0 bases and J 1 base; nucleotides not matched to a gene: 3. The V gene's germline CDR1 is SGDLS and CDR2 YYNGEE. Here the CDR3 DNA reads TGTGCCAGCAGCGTAGGGGAGCGGGGGGGCCAAGAGACCCAGTACTTC. As protein: CASSVGERGGQETQYF. The variable domain in full, completed from reference TRBV9 and TRBJ2-5, reads DSGVTQTPKHLITATGQRVTLRCSPRSGDLSVYWYQQSLDQGLQFLIQYYNGEERAKGNILERFSAQQFPDLHSELNLSSLELGDSALYFCASSVGERGGQETQYFGPGTRLLVL.

This clone appeared a single time. V usage is TRBV10-2 and J usage is TRBJ2-2; 7 positions match TRBD2. CDR1 and CDR2 (germline): WSHSY, SAAADI. This CDR3 is built from 15 residues. With 5 bases clipped from V and 4 bases from J, the junction kept 7 bases outside the gene matches. The CDR3: CASSPGASGTGELFF. The DNA of the CDR3 is TGCGCCAGCAGTCCCGGGGCTAGCGGCACCGGGGAGCTGTTTTTT.

The chain recombines TRBV4-2 with TRBJ2-2; D is unclear. The CDR3 length is 14 residues. CDR1 LGHNA and CDR2 YNFKEQ come from the germline V gene. V was trimmed by 1 base and J by 3 bases, leaving 6 bases between them. CDR3 sequence: CASSQVDHTGELFF. CDR3 sequence (DNA): TGTGCCAGCAGCCAAGTGGACCACACCGGGGAGCTGTTTTTT.

This clone was seen a handful of times. This CDR3 is also generated by other DNA sequences in the sample. V is TRBV19 and J is TRBJ1-2; TRBD1 matches at 10 bases. The J segment lost 4 bases and the V segment lost 6 bases, leaving 2 bases of the junction unmatched. Germline values: CDR1 LNHDA, CDR2 SQIVND (reference sequence). This CDR3 contains 13 residues. DNA of the CDR3: TGTGCCAGTAGGGGACAGGGGATCTATGGCTACACCTTC. This encodes CASRGQGIYGYTF.

The V and J genes are TRBV5-1 and TRBJ1-4, with unresolved D. Looked up from germline, CDR1 is SGHRS and CDR2 is YFSETQ. The CDR3 consists of 15 residues. V was cut by 2 bases and J by 0 bases, with 8 bases left in between. The CDR3 sequence is CASSFQAATNEKLFF. In nucleotides, the CDR3 is TGCGCCAGCAGCTTCCAGGCCGCAACTAATGAAAAACTGTTTTTT.

Comments on this clone: Other DNA sequences of this sample code for an identical CDR3. This chain links TRBV20-1 with TRBJ1-2; perhaps TRBD1 as D (6 bases). CDR3 length: 11 amino acids. V was clipped by 3 bases and J by 7 bases, with 9 bases between them. Looked up from germline, CDR1 is DFQATT and CDR2 is SNEGSKA (reference sequence). This CDR3 is CSASEGGGYTF. DNA for the CDR3: TGCAGTGCTAGCGAGGGGGGTGGCTACACCTTC.

The chain combines TRBV6-6 with TRBJ2-4; 10 bases are a match to TRBD1. The ends lost 6 bases at V and 7 bases at J; junction bases unmatched: 6. Germline CDR1 reads MNHNY; CDR2 reads SVGAGI (reference sequence). The CDR3 contains 14 residues. The CDR3 coding sequence is TGTGCCAGCAGCCCCGGGACAGGGGACAACATTCAGTACTTC. This codes for CASSPGTGDNIQYF.

This clone was detected once. The chain recombines TRBV30 with TRBJ1-2; a weak D match, TRBD1 (5 bases). Germline V lookup: CDR1 GTSNPN, CDR2 SVGIG (reference sequence). Trimming removed 0 bases at V and 7 bases at J, with 12 bases between. The CDR3 spans 13 residues. CDR3 in amino acids: CAWSVIRGTGYTF. CDR3 bases: TGTGCCTGGAGTGTAATCCGGGGGACTGGCTACACCTTC. Complete variable domain (other parts from reference TRBV30 and TRBJ1-2): SQTIHQWPATLVQPVGSPLSLECTVEGTSNPNLYWYRQAAGRGLQLLFYSVGIGQISSEVPQNLSASRPQDRQFILSSKKLLLSDSGFYLCAWSVIRGTGYTFGSGTRLTVV.

As DNA, the CDR3 is TGTGCCTGGAGCAAGACTAGCGGCACAGATACGCAGTATTTT. Protein sequence: CAWSKTSGTDTQYF. The V call is TRBV30, the J call TRBJ2-3; TRBD2 agrees at 8 bases. This CDR3 region has 14 residues. Germline CDR1 is GTSNPN and CDR2 is SVGIG (reference sequence). The V segment lost 3 bases and the J segment 1 base; nucleotides outside the gene matches: 3.

This clone was seen only a few times. The V call is TRBV5-1, the J call TRBJ1-6; tentatively, D is TRBD1 (6 bases). Germline CDR1 is SGHRS and CDR2 is YFSETQ. This CDR3 region has 16 residues. V was clipped by 5 bases and J by 8 bases, with 20 bases between them. Written as DNA, the CDR3 is TGCGCCAGCAGGGGGGGGGCGGTCCTTGAAGATTCACCCCTCCACTTT. Translated, it gives CASRGGAVLEDSPLHF.

The chain recombines TRBV29-1 with TRBJ2-1, with TRBD2 matching 8 bases. Per the germline V gene, CDR1 is SQVTM and CDR2 is ANQGSEA. V shed 7 bases and J 5 bases; nucleotides not matched to a gene: 16. This CDR3 has 16 residues. The chain's CDR3 is CSAIPPNGREDNEQFF. The CDR3 nucleotides are TGCAGCGCGATCCCCCCTAACGGGAGGGAGGACAATGAGCAGTTCTTC.

This clone has just one count. CDR3 in amino acids: CSAGADREAFF. The CDR3 nucleotides are TGCAGCGCCGGGGCGGACAGGGAAGCTTTCTTT. The V and J genes are TRBV29-1 and TRBJ1-1; 7 nucleotides match TRBD1. CDR1 SQVTM and CDR2 ANQGSEA come from the germline V gene. The CDR3 is made up of 11 amino acids. The V and J ends lost 7 bases and 8 bases, in that order; junction bases with no gene match: 7.

In this sample, this clone turned up a few times. The chain combines TRBV6-4 with TRBJ2-1; 8 positions agree with TRBD2. The length of the CDR3 is 15 residues. V dropped 3 bases and J dropped 8; count of bases not matched to a gene: 9. Germline CDR1 is MRHNA and CDR2 is SNTAGT. The CDR3 DNA reads as TGTGCCAGCAGTGAGCGGGGGGCTCTAGGACATGAGCAGTTCTTC. Translated, it gives CASSERGALGHEQFF.

In its sample, this clone was seen a few times. As DNA, the CDR3 is TGTGCCTGGAGACTTCAAGCGGGACTAGCGGGACAAACAGATACGCAGTATTTT. It codes for CAWRLQAGLAGQTDTQYF. This sequence joins TRBV30 and TRBJ2-3; 13 nucleotides match TRBD2. The CDR3 spans 18 residues. Germline V gene lookup returns CDR1 GTSNPN and CDR2 SVGIG (reference sequence). V lost 3 bases, J lost 3 bases, and 12 bases stayed unmatched.